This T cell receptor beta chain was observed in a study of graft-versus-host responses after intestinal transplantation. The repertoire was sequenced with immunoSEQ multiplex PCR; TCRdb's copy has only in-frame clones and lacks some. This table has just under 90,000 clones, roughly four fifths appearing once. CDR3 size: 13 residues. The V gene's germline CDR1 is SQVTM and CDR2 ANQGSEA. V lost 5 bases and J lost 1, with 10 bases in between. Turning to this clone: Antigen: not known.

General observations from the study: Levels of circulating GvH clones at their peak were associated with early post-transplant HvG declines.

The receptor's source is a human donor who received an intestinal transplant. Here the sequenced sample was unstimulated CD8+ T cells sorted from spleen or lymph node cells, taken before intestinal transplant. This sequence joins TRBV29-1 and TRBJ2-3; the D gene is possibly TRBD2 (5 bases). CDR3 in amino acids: CSVRERGTDTQYF. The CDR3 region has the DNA TGCAGCGTTCGGGAAAGGGGCACAGATACGCAGTATTTT.